The rows below give T cell receptor beta chains drawn from one sample of a study of shared clonotypes between healthy human individuals. The table came from immunoSEQ multiplex PCR; TCRdb's copy has only in-frame clones and leaves some out. This table holds about 2.4 million clones, about 92% found once. The sample consisted of naive CD4+ T cells sorted from blood. These receptors all come from a man in his late teens or twenties in good health. The CDR3 runs from the conserved cysteine through the conserved F or W. D genes are given only for firm matches. Clone size is stated in some rows and not others, as once, few, many or a class when expanded.

TGCAGCGTTGTGGGCAGTACTAATGAAAAACTGTTTTTT | CSVVGSTNEKLFF | TRBJ1-4 | TRBV29-1 | - | -
TGTGCCAGTAGTGCACAGGGGGCGTCCGGGGAGCTGTTTTTT | CASSAQGASGELFF | TRBJ2-2 | TRBV19 | TRBD1 | -
TGTGCCAGCAGGTTAGAATGGGGTCGCGATTCACCCCTCCACTTT | CASRLEWGRDSPLHF | TRBJ1-6 | TRBV5-5 | - | -
TGTGCCAGCAGTCCGGGACAGGGATGGGCCGGGGAGCTGTTTTTT | CASSPGQGWAGELFF | TRBJ2-2 | TRBV6-5 | TRBD1 | -
TGTGCCAGCAGCGCGACAGGGAGGACGTACAATGAGCAGTTCTTC | CASSATGRTYNEQFF | TRBJ2-1 | TRBV9 | - | once
TGTGCCAGCTCATCCGGGGGGGCGAACACCGGGGAGCTGTTTTTT | CASSSGGANTGELFF | TRBJ2-2 | TRBV18 | TRBD2 | -
TGCAGCGCGATCCCGGCCGTATCCTACGAGCAGTACTTC | CSAIPAVSYEQYF | TRBJ2-7 | TRBV29-1 | - | -
TGTGCCAGCAGCCACGGACGCTCTGGAAACACCATATATTTT | CASSHGRSGNTIYF | TRBJ1-3 | TRBV6-6 | - | -
TGTGCCAGCAGTTTGGTGACAGGGCGAGTTGGCTACACCTTC | CASSLVTGRVGYTF | TRBJ1-2 | TRBV28 | TRBD1 | -
TGTGCCATCAGTGTGGGGGACAATGAGCAGTTCTTC | CAISVGDNEQFF | TRBJ2-1 | TRBV10-3 | - | -
TGTGCCAGCAGTTTATCTTCCAGGGGGTTCGACGAGCAGTACTTC | CASSLSSRGFDEQYF | TRBJ2-7 | TRBV28 | TRBD1 | -
TGTGCCATCAGTGTACGCAGCACAGATACGCAGTATTTT | CAISVRSTDTQYF | TRBJ2-3 | TRBV10-3 | - | -
TGTGCCAGCAGCTCCGGACAGTCCTACAATGAGCAGTTCTTC | CASSSGQSYNEQFF | TRBJ2-1 | TRBV7-2 | - | few
TGTGCCAGCAGCTTAGCGGCGGGGGCCGCAGATACGCAGTATTTT | CASSLAAGAADTQYF | TRBJ2-3 | TRBV7-2 | - | -
TGTGCCAGCAGCAAAGCACCGACGGTGGACAATGAGCAGTTCTTC | CASSKAPTVDNEQFF | TRBJ2-1 | TRBV21-1 | - | few
TGTGCCAGCAGCTTTGGTAGCGGGAGTGGCTACGAGCAGTACTTC | CASSFGSGSGYEQYF | TRBJ2-7 | TRBV9 | TRBD2 | -
TGTGCCAGCAGTTACTGGCGGACCGAGCAAGAGACCCAGTACTTC | CASSYWRTEQETQYF | TRBJ2-5 | TRBV6-6 | - | -
TGCGCCAGCAGCCCCGACAGTGCAACTAATGAAAAACTGTTTTTT | CASSPDSATNEKLFF | TRBJ1-4 | TRBV5-1 | - | -
TGCGCCAGCAGTCTACCGGGACGCCAAAGCGATGGCTACACCTTC | CASSLPGRQSDGYTF | TRBJ1-2 | TRBV5-1 | - | -
TGTGCCAGCAGCCCGGACAGATATAGCAATCAGCCCCAGCATTTT | CASSPDRYSNQPQHF | TRBJ1-5 | TRBV6-5 | - | -
TGCGCCAGCAGCTCCTACCCAACAGGGGGATCCAAAAACATTCAGTACTTC | CASSSYPTGGSKNIQYF | TRBJ2-4 | TRBV4-1 | TRBD1 | -
TGTGCCAGCAGTGAGGAGGCGGGGACAAGGGGACAGGATACGCAGTATTTT | CASSEEAGTRGQDTQYF | TRBJ2-3 | TRBV6-1 | - | -